This T cell receptor (beta chain) was documented in a study of shared clonotypes between healthy human individuals. CD45RO-negative, CCR7-selected cells formed the naive CD8 fraction, which excluded terminally differentiated effector memory CD45RA+ cells. V lost 4 bases, J lost 4 bases, and 4 bases stayed unmatched. CDR1 is SEHNR, CDR2 FQNEAQ, per germline (reference sequence). The CDR3 consists of 15 residues. Assay used: immunoSEQ multiplex PCR; TCRdb lists only in-frame clones, some missing. This sample yields roughly 890,000 clones, of which around 93% are seen a single time; 24% belongs to the top ten.

The sequence came from a man aged 30-40 years in good health. This chain uses TRBV7-9 with TRBJ2-5; 12 bases line up with TRBD2. Sequencing was carried out using naive CD8+ T cells sorted from blood. CDR3 amino acids: CASSYPTSGRETQYF. For the CDR3, the DNA is TGTGCCAGCAGCTACCCGACTAGCGGGAGAGAGACCCAGTACTTC.